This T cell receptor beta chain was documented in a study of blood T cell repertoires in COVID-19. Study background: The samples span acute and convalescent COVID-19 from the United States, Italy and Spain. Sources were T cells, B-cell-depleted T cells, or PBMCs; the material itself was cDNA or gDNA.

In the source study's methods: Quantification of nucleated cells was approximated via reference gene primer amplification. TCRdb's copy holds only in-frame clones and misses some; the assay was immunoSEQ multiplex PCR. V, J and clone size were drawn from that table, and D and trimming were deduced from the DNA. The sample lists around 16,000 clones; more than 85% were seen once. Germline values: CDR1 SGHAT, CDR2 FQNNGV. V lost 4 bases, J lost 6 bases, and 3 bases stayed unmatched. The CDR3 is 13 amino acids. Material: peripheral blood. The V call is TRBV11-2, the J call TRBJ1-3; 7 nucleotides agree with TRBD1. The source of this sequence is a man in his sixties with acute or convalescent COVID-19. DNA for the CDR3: TGTGCCAGCAGCTCGACAGGGTTAAACACCATATATTTT. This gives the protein CASSSTGLNTIYF. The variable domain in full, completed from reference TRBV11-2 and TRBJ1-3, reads EAGVAQSPRYKIIEKRQSVAFWCNPISGHATLYWYQQILGQGPKLLIQFQNNGVVDDSQLPKDRFSAERLKGVDSTLKIQPAKLEDSAVYLCASSSTGLNTIYFGEGSWLTVV.